This T cell receptor beta chain was identified in a study of blood T cell repertoires in COVID-19. The CDR3 has 17 amino acids. The germline V gene encodes CDR1 SGHKS and CDR2 YYEKEE (reference sequence). V trimming: 0 bases; J trimming: 8 bases; junction bases outside the gene matches: 13. The authors' processing: The authors estimated nucleated cell counts from reference gene primer amplification. Assay: immunoSEQ multiplex PCR; the TCRdb copy retains only in-frame clones and omits some. V, J and clone size reflect that table, while D and trimming were determined from the DNA. The table lists 150,000 to 200,000 clones, 88% of them singletons.

The source is a man between 65 and 85 years old with active or convalescent COVID-19. The chain is built from TRBV5-5 and TRBJ1-3, with 8 bases fitting TRBD1. The material sequenced was peripheral blood. The CDR3 DNA is TGTGCCAGCAGCTTGGCGCTGACAGGGGCCAGGCTTGACACCATATATTTT. It codes for CASSLALTGARLDTIYF. Full variable domain (rest looked up from reference TRBV5-5 and TRBJ1-3): DAGVTQSPTHLIKTRGQQVTLRCSPISGHKSVSWYQQVLGQGPQFIFQYYEKEERGRGNFPDRFSARQFPNYSSELNVNALLLGDSALYLCASSLALTGARLDTIYFGEGSWLTVV.